This section outlines one TCR beta chain sequence together with its context. Its matching antigen is unknown. A minimum of 6.5 million PBMCs was isolated per sample. This CDR3 contains 12 residues. V was shortened by 5 bases and J by 11 bases, with 15 bases between the two germline ends. Per germline, CDR1 MNHEY and CDR2 SVGEGT. This specimen belongs to a study of blood T cells in healthy people across ages. Points from the study as a whole: Among long-lived donors, naive CD4+ cells were more numerous and diversity higher than in aged donors. Because sorting was not performed, PBMCs prevented conclusive naive versus antigen-experienced comparison. A strong correlation between TCR beta diversity and naive T cell percentage was seen.

The authors ran a second PCR of 7 to 11 cycles using a sample-barcoded 5' primer and a J-beta primer mix. Each CDR3 protein is one row after TCRdb ran MiXCR on the 5' RACE reads. This sample has under 800,000 distinct CDR3 sequences, with 20% to 25% found just once. This chain connects TRBV6-2 or TRBV6-3 to TRBJ1-1; the D is unclear. Material: blood. The sequence derives from a man aged 65 to 85 in good health. CDR3 sequence reads: CASSDRFGSAFF. The CDR3 bases are TGTGCCAGCAGTGATCGCTTCGGGTCTGCTTTCTTT.